These 13 T cell receptor beta chains came from one sample sequenced in a study of T cell repertoires in cytomegalovirus infection. MiXCR, applied by TCRdb to the reads, yields one record per CDR3 protein. This table has roughly 230,000 distinct CDR3 sequences, more than 15% appearing once. Sequenced material: CD8+ T cells from PBMCs. Receptor source: a human donor in good health (CMV status not recorded). Some clones in this sample may be carry-over from other donors' samples.

This clonotype has at least ten counts. V gene TRBV7-2 combines with J gene TRBJ2-3, with 12 bases fitting TRBD2. Germline CDR1 is SGHTA and CDR2 is FQGNSA. This CDR3 is built from 19 residues. The J segment lost 6 bases and the V segment lost 7 bases, leaving 20 bases of the junction unmatched. The CDR3 DNA reads TGTGCCAGCAACTCGCCCACTAGCGGGGGGCCTTTCACTCTGGATACGCAGTATTTT. This translates into CASNSPTSGGPFTLDTQYF.

This clonotype was recorded many times. The chain employs TRBV7-2 and TRBJ2-3; the match to TRBD1 covers 8 bases. The CDR3 is made up of 16 amino acids. Germline CDR1 and CDR2: SGHTA and FQGNSA. Trimming at V came to 0 bases and at J to 5 bases, leaving 7 bases not matched to a gene. The CDR3 nucleotides read TGTGCCAGCAGCTTAGCGTCAGGGGGCGGTGGAGATACGCAGTATTTT. Its protein is CASSLASGGGGDTQYF.

This clonotype was seen repeatedly, ten times or more. The chain recombines TRBV6-6 with TRBJ1-5; 7 bases are shared with TRBD1. Germline V gene data show CDR1 as MNHNY and CDR2 as SVGAGI (reference sequence). The CDR3 has 17 amino acids. Unmatched junction bases numbered 10, after V lost 2 bases and J lost 3 bases. The CDR3 region is CASSYVNPGTDNQPQHF. CDR3 sequence (DNA): TGTGCCAGCAGTTACGTTAATCCCGGGACAGACAATCAGCCCCAGCATTTT.

This clonotype came up a few times. The V call is TRBV5-1, the J call TRBJ2-1; D might be TRBD1 (6 bases). The CDR3 is 14 amino acids. Trimming removed 4 bases from V and 8 bases from J, with 16 bases in between. Germline loops: CDR1 SGHRS, CDR2 YFSETQ. CDR3 sequence reads: CASSGTTGLDEQFF. As DNA, the CDR3 is TGCGCCAGCAGCGGAACTACAGGGTTGGATGAGCAGTTCTTC.

This clonotype occurred a few times. V and J are TRBV12-3 or TRBV12-4 and TRBJ2-4; D is unresolved. The length of the CDR3 is 13 residues. V dropped 1 base and J dropped 6 bases, with 7 bases sitting between them. The CDR3 DNA reads as TGTGCCAGCAGTTTAGGAGGAGTAAACATTCAGTACTTC. Its protein is CASSLGGVNIQYF.

This clonotype was observed at least ten times. The gene calls are TRBV12-3 or TRBV12-4 and TRBJ2-7; no definite D call. The V end lost 1 base, the J end lost 3 bases, and 7 bases lay between the germline ends. This CDR3 region has 13 residues. The CDR3 DNA follows: TGTGCCAGCAGTTTAGTAGGCTACTACGAGCAGTACTTC. Translation gives CASSLVGYYEQYF.

This clonotype came up a few times. The gene calls are TRBV6-1 and TRBJ1-1; tentatively, D is TRBD1 (5 bases). CDR1 is MNHNS and CDR2 is SASEGT in the germline V gene. CDR3 size: 14 residues. V was trimmed by 1 base and J by 0 bases, leaving 6 bases between them. CDR3 DNA: TGTGCCAGCAGTGAAGACAGGATGAACACTGAAGCTTTCTTT. Encoded protein: CASSEDRMNTEAFF.

This clonotype came up a few times. The chain links TRBV29-1 to TRBJ2-7; the D call may be TRBD1 or TRBD2 (7 bases each). This CDR3 has 17 amino acids. V gave up 0 bases and J gave up 1 base, with 19 bases separating them. CDR1 is SQVTM, CDR2 ANQGSEA, per germline. For the CDR3, the DNA is TGCAGCGTTGAAGATCGAGAACAGGGGAGGGAGTCCTACGAGCAGTACTTC. Encoded protein: CSVEDREQGRESYEQYF.

The chain links TRBV25-1 to TRBJ2-3; perhaps TRBD1 as D (6 bases). The germline CDR1 and CDR2 sequences are MGHDK and SYGVNS. The ends were cut back, 1 base at V and 6 bases at J, with 14 bases in the middle. CDR3 size: 15 residues. CDR3: CASSEWDTLKDTQYF. CDR3 sequence (DNA): TGTGCCAGCAGTGAATGGGACACTCTTAAGGATACGCAGTATTTT.

V gene TRBV14 combines with J gene TRBJ2-7; the D gene could be TRBD1 or TRBD2 (6 bases each). Trimming left V 5 bases short and J 5 bases short, with 16 bases between. Germline V gene data show CDR1 as SGHDN and CDR2 as FVKESK. The CDR3 runs 14 residues. CDR3 sequence (DNA): TGTGCCAGCAGCGAAGGAGGGGGGCTTGACGAGCAGTACTTC. The encoded protein is CASSEGGGLDEQYF.

This clonotype appeared many times. This sequence joins TRBV29-1 and TRBJ1-1; no clear D. The CDR3 loop spans 14 amino acids. Per germline, CDR1 SQVTM and CDR2 ANQGSEA. Trimming left V 7 bases short and J 1 base short, with 16 bases between. CDR3 nucleotide sequence: TGCAGCGCCCCCGGGTTGAAAGAGAACACTGAAGCTTTCTTT. It specifies CSAPGLKENTEAFF.

The chain joins TRBV25-1 to TRBJ1-2; D perhaps matches TRBD1 (6 bases). V lost 1 base, J lost 5 bases, and 20 bases lay in between. The CDR3 has 17 amino acids. The germline V gene encodes CDR1 MGHDK and CDR2 SYGVNS. The CDR3 nucleotides are TGTGCCAGCAGTGAATCGGACAGCCTTAGGGCCCTATATGGCTACACCTTC. Protein: CASSESDSLRALYGYTF.

Regarding this clonotype: Since a much larger clone is just one base distant, this may be a read error. The chain joins TRBV7-6 to TRBJ2-7; no reliable D call. The CDR3 length is 13 residues. Per the germline V gene, CDR1 is SGHVS and CDR2 is FNYEAQ. V was shortened by 6 bases and J by 0 bases, with 9 bases between the two germline ends. In DNA form, the CDR3 reads TGTGCCAGCAGTCCGGACCTCTCCTACGAGCAGTACTTC. Translating it yields CASSPDLSYEQYF. Drawing the rest from reference TRBV7-6 and TRBJ2-7, the complete variable domain is GAGVSQSPRYKVTKRGQDVALRCDPISGHVSLYWYRQALGQGPEFLTYFNYEAQQDKSGLPNDRFSAERPEGSISTLTIQRTEQRDSAMYRCASSPDLSYEQYFGPGTRLTVT.